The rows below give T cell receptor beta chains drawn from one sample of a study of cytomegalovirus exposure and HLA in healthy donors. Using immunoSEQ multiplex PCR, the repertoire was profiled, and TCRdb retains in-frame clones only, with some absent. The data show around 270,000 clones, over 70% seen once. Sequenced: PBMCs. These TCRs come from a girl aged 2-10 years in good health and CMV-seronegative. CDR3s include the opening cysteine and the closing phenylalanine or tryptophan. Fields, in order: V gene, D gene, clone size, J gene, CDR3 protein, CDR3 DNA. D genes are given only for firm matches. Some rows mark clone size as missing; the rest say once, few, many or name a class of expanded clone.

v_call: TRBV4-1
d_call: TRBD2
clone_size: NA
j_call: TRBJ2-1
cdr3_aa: CASSQDLAGYREQFF
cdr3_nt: TGCGCCAGCAGCCAAGATCTAGCGGGTTATCGTGAGCAGTTCTTC

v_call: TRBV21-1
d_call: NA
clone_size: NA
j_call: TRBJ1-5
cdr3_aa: CASSPRNPSNQPQHF
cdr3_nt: TGTGCCAGCTCCCCCAGAAATCCTAGCAATCAGCCCCAGCATTTT

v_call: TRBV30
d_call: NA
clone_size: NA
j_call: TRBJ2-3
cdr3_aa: CAWTWTRSTDTQYF
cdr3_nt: TGTGCCTGGACTTGGACAAGGTCCACAGATACGCAGTATTTT

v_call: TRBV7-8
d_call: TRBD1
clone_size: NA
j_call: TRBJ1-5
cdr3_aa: CASSSGTASGPQHF
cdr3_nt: TGTGCCAGCAGCTCCGGGACAGCCTCGGGGCCCCAGCATTTT

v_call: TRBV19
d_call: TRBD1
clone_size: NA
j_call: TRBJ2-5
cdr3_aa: CASSPTRDSGETQYF
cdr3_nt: TGTGCCAGTAGTCCGACTCGGGACAGCGGAGAGACCCAGTACTTC

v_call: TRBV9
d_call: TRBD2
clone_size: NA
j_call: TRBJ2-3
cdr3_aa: CASSVVVGGVATDTQYF
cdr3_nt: TGTGCCAGCAGCGTAGTAGTGGGGGGGGTAGCGACAGATACGCAGTATTTT

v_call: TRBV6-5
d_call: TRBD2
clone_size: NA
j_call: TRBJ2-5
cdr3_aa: CASKIAGGETQYF
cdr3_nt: TGTGCCAGCAAAATAGCGGGTGGAGAGACCCAGTACTTC

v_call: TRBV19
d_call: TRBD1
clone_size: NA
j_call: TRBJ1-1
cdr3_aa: CASRPAGGAWGTEAFF
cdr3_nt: TGTGCCAGTAGACCCGCAGGGGGCGCGTGGGGGACTGAAGCTTTCTTT

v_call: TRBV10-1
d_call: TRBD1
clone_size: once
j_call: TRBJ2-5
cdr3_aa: CASAVGQGETQYF
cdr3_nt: TGCGCCAGCGCCGTTGGACAGGGGGAGACCCAGTACTTC

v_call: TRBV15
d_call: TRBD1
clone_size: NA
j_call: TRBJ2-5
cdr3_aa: CATSRVPNADRRKETQYF
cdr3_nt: TGTGCCACCAGCAGAGTTCCGAACGCGGACAGGCGAAAAGAGACCCAGTACTTC

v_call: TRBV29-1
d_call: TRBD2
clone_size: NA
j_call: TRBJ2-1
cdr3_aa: CSGALAGLDEQFF
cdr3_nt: TGCAGCGGGGCCCTAGCGGGACTTGATGAGCAGTTCTTC

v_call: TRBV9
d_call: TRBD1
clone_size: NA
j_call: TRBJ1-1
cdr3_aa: CASSFSGQGRAEAFF
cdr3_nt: TGTGCCAGCAGCTTCTCGGGACAGGGGAGGGCTGAAGCTTTCTTT

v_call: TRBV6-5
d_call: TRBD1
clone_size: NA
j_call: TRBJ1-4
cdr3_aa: CASSYGDRRNEKLFF
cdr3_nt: TGTGCCAGCAGTTACGGGGACAGGCGTAATGAAAAACTGTTTTTT